This T cell receptor beta chain was obtained from a study of T-cell reconstitution after alpha-beta-depleted transplantation in children. This clonotype was seen ten or more times. Trimming took off 2 bases at V and 1 base at J, with 6 bases between the two ends. The CDR3 consists of 13 residues. Germline lookup yields CDR1 DFQATT and CDR2 SNEGSKA (reference sequence). TCRbeta library construction was performed incorporating unique molecular identifiers. TCRdb re-derived calls from the PCR reads in MiXCR, one entry per CDR3 protein. The table lists 600,000 to 700,000 distinct CDR3 sequences, 15% to 20% of them singletons.

Sequencing was performed on PBMCs from the stem cell graft donor, taken from the stem cell graft. The clonotype was recovered from a human donor who donated a stem cell graft to a child with acute myeloid leukemia. This chain joins TRBV20-1 and TRBJ2-1; D gene uncertain. The DNA of the CDR3 is TGCAGTGCTAGACAGTTTTCCTACAATGAGCAGTTCTTC. Protein sequence: CSARQFSYNEQFF.